This T cell receptor beta chain was captured in a study of cytomegalovirus exposure and HLA in healthy donors. The CDR3 is 17 residues long. Germline trimming cut 2 bases from V and 2 bases from J; bases unmatched to any gene: 8. CDR1 is SGHAT and CDR2 is FQNNGV in the germline V gene. Donors sampled were nominally healthy, though unrecorded immune exposures were likely. Primers for the PCR totalled 60 Vbeta and 13 Jbeta. As originally analysed: A later analysis counted 80 million or so unique TCR beta chains, around 12 million shared. Libraries were prepared by immunoSEQ multiplex PCR; TCRdb keeps only in-frame clonotypes and omits some of them. Clonal size and the V and J genes are those of that table, whereas D and trimming came from the DNA. The table records approximately 210,000 clones, 79% of them present only once.

The source is a girl aged 10 to 17 in good health and CMV-seropositive. The sample comprised PBMCs. The rearrangement uses TRBV11-2 and TRBJ1-1; 10 nucleotides agree with TRBD1. DNA for the CDR3: TGTGCCAGCAGCTTATTGCGGGACAGGGGTTCTAACACTGAAGCTTTCTTT. Amino acid sequence: CASSLLRDRGSNTEAFF.